This T cell receptor (beta chain) was sequenced during a study of post-analysis software for immune sequencing data. Findings and caveats of the study: Controls showed lower frequencies than patients for a handful of TRBV segments, and TRBV5-6, TRBV5-1 and TRBV20-1 were among these. Strong co-clustering by F measure was evident for samples that had been prepared in the same batch.

The V segment lost 1 base and the J segment 6 bases; nucleotides outside the gene matches: 6. The CDR3 has 15 amino acids. Germline loops: CDR1 SGHTA, CDR2 FQGNSA. Every TCR beta cDNA library bore unique molecular identifiers. MiXCR, run by TCRdb on the PCR reads, gives a single entry per CDR3 protein. The sample holds approximately 730,000 distinct CDR3 sequences, around 27% seen once. This clonotype was recorded a few times. Its target is unknown. The sequence came from a girl aged 10 to 17 with multiple sclerosis. The source material was blood. V is TRBV7-2 and J is TRBJ2-3, with 8 positions matching TRBD2. Here the CDR3 reads CASSLEAGVGDTQYF. The CDR3 DNA is TGTGCCAGCAGCTTAGAAGCGGGGGTGGGGGATACGCAGTATTTT.